What follows are 3 T cell receptor beta chains derived from one specimen sequenced in a study of T cells after yellow fever vaccination. TCRdb ran MiXCR on the 5' RACE reads and lists one entry per CDR3 protein. The sample comprises some 240,000 distinct CDR3 sequences, approximately 3.2% of which are singletons, and less than 3.5% rests with the top ten. Sequenced material: CD4+ T cells sorted from PBMCs, taken 10 days after the yellow fever booster vaccination. These receptors all stem from a young man who received the YFV17D yellow fever vaccine.

This clonotype was counted ten times or more. The rearrangement joins TRBV5-1 to TRBJ2-1, with D perhaps matching TRBD2 (5 bases). CDR1 is SGHRS and CDR2 is YFSETQ in the germline V gene. The CDR3 is made up of 12 amino acids. Trimming shortened V by 1 base and J by 7 bases, and 6 bases separated the two germline ends. CDR3 nucleotide sequence: TGCGCCAGCAGCTTGACTAGGAATGAGCAGTTCTTC. This codes for CASSLTRNEQFF.

The rearrangement joins TRBV7-2 to TRBJ2-1; TRBD1 or TRBD2 may be the D gene (5 bases each). This CDR3 comprises 16 residues. The ends were cut back, 5 bases at V and 4 bases at J, with 18 bases in the middle. The germline gives CDR1 SGHTA, CDR2 FQGNSA. CDR3 in DNA: TGTGCCAGCAGCGTTACCCGGGACCGCGGATACAATGAGCAGTTCTTC. Protein sequence: CASSVTRDRGYNEQFF.

This chain connects TRBV12-3 or TRBV12-4 to TRBJ1-2; D gene uncertain. Trimming left V 1 base short and J 7 bases short, with 13 bases between. CDR3 size: 14 residues. The CDR3 spells CASSLGRPLFGYTF. The CDR3 DNA reads TGTGCCAGCAGTTTAGGCAGGCCACTATTTGGCTACACCTTC.